What follows describes a single T cell receptor beta chain. What it recognizes is unknown. The data stem from a study of T cells in localized non-small cell lung cancer. Study-wide results and caveats: Adjacent lung tissue had a median about 50 of the top 100 clones found in the tumor. Higher T cell density in the blood was associated with longer overall survival, whereas higher adjacent-lung clonality associated with shorter survival. Tumor showed lower T cell clonality than uninvolved adjacent lung, where it was highest. The tumor had only one region sequenced, so heterogeneity remains possible.

Clones were read by immunoSEQ multiplex PCR, and TCRdb kept only the in-frame ones, dropping some. The sample has about 130,000 clones, approximately 88% seen once; the top ten hold roughly 1.8%. The CDR3 is 14 residues long. Between the trimmed V and J ends, which lost 7 bases and 1 base, there was a span of 13 bases. CDR1 SEHNR and CDR2 FQNEAQ come from the germline V gene (reference sequence). The sequenced sample was peripheral blood, obtained before any cancer treatment. The rearrangement links TRBV7-9 to TRBJ2-5, with a tentative D call TRBD2 (6 bases). The sequence was obtained from a female donor of 60 years or more with stage I lung adenocarcinoma. The CDR3 sequence is CASITTGVQETQYF. DNA for the CDR3: TGTGCCAGCATCACCACGGGGGTCCAAGAGACCCAGTACTTC.